Each of the 27 T cell receptor beta chains below was sequenced from the same sample in a study of blood T cell repertoires in COVID-19. Measured with immunoSEQ multiplex PCR; TCRdb has only the in-frame clones, and not every one. The sample holds more than 150,000 clones, about 84% seen once. The sample comprised peripheral blood. Receptor source: a human donor in a cohort sampled during active COVID-19.

The V gene is TRBV7-8, the J gene TRBJ1-5, with TRBD1 matching over 9 bases. CDR1 and CDR2 from the germline V gene are SGHVS and FQNEAQ. The CDR3 is made up of 16 amino acids. With 4 bases clipped from V and 4 bases from J, the junction kept 8 bases outside the gene matches. This CDR3 reads CASSSSDRGSNQPQHF. The CDR3 DNA sequence: TGTGCCAGCAGCTCCTCGGACAGGGGTTCAAATCAGCCCCAGCATTTT.

The chain is built from TRBV7-3 and TRBJ1-1, with D possibly being TRBD1 (5 bases). The germline V gene has CDR1 SGHTA and CDR2 FQGTGA. V lost 2 bases to trimming and J lost 4 bases, with 8 bases between them. This CDR3 is built from 13 residues. In nucleotides, the CDR3 is TGTGCCAGCAGCTTACCGGGGGTCACTGAAGCTTTCTTT. Translation gives CASSLPGVTEAFF. Looking up the rest from reference TRBV7-3 and TRBJ1-1 gives the full variable domain: GAGVSQTPSNKVTEKGKYVELRCDPISGHTALYWYRQSLGQGPEFLIYFQGTGAADDSGLPNDRFFAVRPEGSVSTLKIQRTERGDSAVYLCASSLPGVTEAFFGQGTRLTVV.

This clone was found once. The chain combines TRBV19 with TRBJ1-2, with a weak D call TRBD1 (5 bases). This CDR3 contains 12 residues. V was clipped by 4 bases and J by 5 bases, with 8 bases between them. Germline V gene data show CDR1 as LNHDA and CDR2 as SQIVND (reference sequence). This CDR3 reads CASSRTPYGYTF. The DNA of the CDR3 is TGTGCCAGTAGTAGGACACCGTATGGCTACACCTTC.

The chain uses TRBV7-6 and TRBJ1-5; D unclear. Germline CDR1 reads SGHVS; CDR2 reads FNYEAQ. CDR3 length: 14 amino acids. Trimming pared 1 base from V and 4 bases from J, leaving 8 bases between. As DNA, the CDR3 is TGTGCCAGCAGCTTAGGGCGGGGAAATCAGCCCCAGCATTTT. Its translation is CASSLGRGNQPQHF.

The V gene is TRBV5-3, the J gene TRBJ1-5, with D unresolved. TRBV5-3 belongs to the ORF category, with a function that is uncertain. V was shortened by 0 bases and J by 0 bases, with 7 bases between the two germline ends. The CDR3 runs 15 residues. CDR3: CARSLAGVSNQPQHF. CDR3 coding DNA: TGTGCCAGAAGCTTGGCGGGAGTTAGCAATCAGCCCCAGCATTTT.

The V and J genes are TRBV6-5 and TRBJ1-3; D unclear. Germline assignment: CDR1 MNHEY and CDR2 SVGAGI. V lost 6 bases, J lost 3 bases, and 9 bases lay in between. CDR3 length equals 13 residues. The CDR3 protein is CASRGPGGNTIYF. The CDR3 region has the DNA TGTGCCAGCAGGGGTCCAGGTGGAAACACCATATATTTT.

The chain couples TRBV7-7 to TRBJ2-2, with a tentative D call TRBD1 (7 bases). The CDR3 is made up of 15 amino acids. Per germline, CDR1 SSHAT and CDR2 FNYEAQ (reference sequence). DNA for the CDR3: TGTACTAGCAGCCCCGGGACAGAGGGCGCCGGGGAGCTGTTTTTT. It translates to CTSSPGTEGAGELFF.

The gene calls are TRBV6-5 and TRBJ1-6; TRBD1 might be the D (6 bases). This CDR3 spans 16 amino acids. Deletions cut 0 bases from V and 7 bases from J, with 13 bases between. Germline CDR1 is MNHEY and CDR2 is SVGAGI. The CDR3 region is CASSYSRTGSNSPLHF. CDR3 in DNA: TGTGCCAGCAGTTACTCGAGAACAGGGTCAAATTCACCCCTCCACTTT.

This clone occurred once. This chain joins TRBV19 and TRBJ1-3, with 7 nucleotides matching TRBD1. The CDR3 runs 15 residues. Looked up from germline, CDR1 is LNHDA and CDR2 is SQIVND (reference sequence). The V and J ends lost 5 bases and 4 bases, in that order; junction bases with no gene match: 8. The CDR3 loop reads CASSLQGSLGNTIYF. As DNA, the CDR3 is TGTGCCAGTAGTCTACAGGGGTCCCTCGGAAACACCATATATTTT.

The gene calls are TRBV7-6 and TRBJ2-7; D not resolved. CDR1 and CDR2 from the germline V gene are SGHVS and FNYEAQ. V lost 1 base and J lost 4, with 8 bases in between. CDR3 length: 13 amino acids. Here the CDR3 reads CASSLDSEYEQYF. In nucleotides, the CDR3 is TGTGCCAGCAGCTTAGACAGTGAATACGAGCAGTACTTC.

The chain combines TRBV3-1 (or the pseudogene TRBV3-2) with TRBJ2-1; 7 bases agree with TRBD2. V shed 0 bases, J shed 5 bases, and the junction held 10 bases outside the gene matches. The V gene's germline CDR1 is LGHDT and CDR2 YNNKEL (reference sequence). The CDR3 covers 17 residues. Written as DNA, the CDR3 is TGTGCCAGCAGCCAAGATATTGGGGGGGAATTCCACAATGAGCAGTTCTTC. Amino acid sequence: CASSQDIGGEFHNEQFF.

This rearrangement joins TRBV2 to TRBJ2-7; D not resolved. The CDR3 has 10 residues. Germline V gene lookup returns CDR1 SNHLY and CDR2 FYNNEI. V shed 3 bases and J shed 5 bases, with 2 bases lying between them. The CDR3 sequence is CASSDNEQYF. For the CDR3, the DNA is TGTGCCAGCAGTGATAACGAGCAGTACTTC.

J is TRBJ1-6 and V is TRBV6-6; D might be TRBD1 (6 bases). CDR1 and CDR2 (germline): MNHNY, SVGAGI (reference sequence). The CDR3 runs to 16 residues. The V end lost 3 bases, the J end lost 8 bases, and 17 bases lay between the germline ends. CDR3 DNA sequence: TGTGCCAGCAGTTATTCGAAAACGACAGGCCATTCACCCCTCCACTTT. Translation: CASSYSKTTGHSPLHF.

The chain carries TRBV6-1 and TRBJ2-7; D perhaps matches TRBD2 (5 bases). V dropped 3 bases and J dropped 0 bases, with 12 bases sitting between them. The CDR3 is 15 residues long. Germline CDR1 reads MNHNS; CDR2 reads SASEGT. The DNA of the CDR3 is TGTGCCAGCAGTGACACGTCCGGGGTCTCCTACGAGCAGTACTTC. Translating gives CASSDTSGVSYEQYF.

This clone was seen once. The V call is TRBV7-2, the J call TRBJ1-2; TRBD1 might be the D (6 bases). Germline-derived CDR1 and CDR2 are SGHTA and FQGNSA. This CDR3 region has 14 residues. V lost 1 base and J lost 3, with 9 bases in between. In DNA form, the CDR3 reads TGTGCCAGCAGCTTAGTTGCAGGGGACTATGGCTACACCTTC. Its protein is CASSLVAGDYGYTF.

The gene calls are TRBV19 and TRBJ1-6; D unresolved. The germline gives CDR1 LNHDA, CDR2 SQIVND (reference sequence). This CDR3 is 15 amino acids long. V was shortened by 4 bases and J by 7 bases, with 14 bases between the two germline ends. CDR3 bases: TGTGCCAGTAGTAGACCGGACTCTCAGAATTCACCCCTCCACTTT. Translated, it gives CASSRPDSQNSPLHF.

J is TRBJ2-1 and V is TRBV7-8; TRBD2 agrees at 14 bases. This CDR3 has 18 amino acids. Unmatched junction bases numbered 11, after V lost 5 bases and J lost 5 bases. Germline V gene lookup returns CDR1 SGHVS and CDR2 FQNEAQ. The CDR3, as DNA: TGTGCCAGCAGCCAGGGGACTAGCGGGGGCCAAAATGACAATGAGCAGTTCTTC. It yields the protein CASSQGTSGGQNDNEQFF.

The rearrangement links TRBV11-2 to TRBJ2-3; D is perhaps TRBD1 (6 bases). Germline CDR1 SGHAT, CDR2 FQNNGV. The germline V and J ends were trimmed by 5 bases and 0 bases, with 12 bases remaining between them. The CDR3 runs 15 residues. Here the CDR3 reads CASSPPGHSTDTQYF. In DNA form, the CDR3 reads TGTGCCAGCAGCCCACCGGGACACAGCACAGATACGCAGTATTTT.

The chain links TRBV30 to TRBJ2-2; D perhaps matches TRBD1 (5 bases). Germline CDR1 reads GTSNPN; CDR2 reads SVGIG (reference sequence). The V end was cut by 1 base, the J end by 0 bases, with 12 bases between. The CDR3 sequence is 16 residues long. The CDR3 reads CAWSAGPHSNTGELFF. In nucleotides, the CDR3 is TGTGCCTGGAGTGCAGGGCCCCACTCGAACACCGGGGAGCTGTTTTTT. Filled out from reference TRBV30 and TRBJ2-2, the complete variable domain reads SQTIHQWPATLVQPVGSPLSLECTVEGTSNPNLYWYRQAAGRGLQLLFYSVGIGQISSEVPQNLSASRPQDRQFILSSKKLLLSDSGFYLCAWSAGPHSNTGELFFGEGSRLTVL.

The V call is TRBV4-1, the J call TRBJ2-7; 7 nucleotides align to TRBD2. This CDR3 region has 15 residues. The V gene end was trimmed by 3 bases and the J gene end by 3 bases; junction bases not matched to a gene: 8. Germline lookup yields CDR1 MGHRA and CDR2 YSYEKL. The CDR3 protein is CASSQAEGLHYEQYF. The CDR3 nucleotides read TGCGCCAGCAGCCAGGCGGAGGGACTACACTACGAGCAGTACTTC.

This clone appeared once. The chain is built from TRBV5-1 and TRBJ2-1; D remains unclear. CDR3 length: 15 amino acids. Germline loops: CDR1 SGHRS, CDR2 YFSETQ. V was trimmed by 2 bases and J by 0 bases, leaving 9 bases between them. DNA of the CDR3: TGCGCCAGCAGCTTAGAGAGTAGCTCCTACAATGAGCAGTTCTTC. Protein: CASSLESSSYNEQFF. Full variable domain (rest looked up from reference TRBV5-1 and TRBJ2-1): KAGVTQTPRYLIKTRGQQVTLSCSPISGHRSVSWYQQTPGQGLQFLFEYFSETQRNKGNFPGRFSGRQFSNSRSEMNVSTLELGDSALYLCASSLESSSYNEQFFGPGTRLTVL.

CDR3 nucleotides: TGTGCCAGCAGTTTAAGGGGACTAGCGGGGGAGTGGGGTGAGCAGTTCTTC. Protein product: CASSLRGLAGEWGEQFF. The chain links TRBV28 to TRBJ2-1; 14 nucleotides agree with TRBD2. CDR1 and CDR2 (germline): MDHEN, SYDVKM. There are 17 residues in the CDR3. The V gene end was trimmed by 2 bases and the J gene end by 9 bases; junction bases not matched to a gene: 9.

The chain uses TRBV27 and TRBJ2-1, with D tentatively TRBD1 (6 bases). The CDR3 spans 15 residues. V was shortened by 4 bases and J by 10 bases, with 20 bases between the two germline ends. Germline V gene data show CDR1 as MNHEY and CDR2 as SMNVEV (reference sequence). In DNA, the CDR3 is TGTGCCAGCAGTTCCCCAGGGGTCCCGGTCGGGGAGCAGTTCTTC. It is translated as CASSSPGVPVGEQFF.

This clone has at least ten counts. The chain links TRBV30 to TRBJ1-2; 10 bases line up with TRBD1. CDR1 is GTSNPN and CDR2 is SVGIG in the germline V gene (reference sequence). The CDR3 is made up of 16 amino acids. Germline trimming cut 3 bases from V and 5 bases from J; bases unmatched to any gene: 12. CDR3 region: CAWRTGGAAILYGYTF. The CDR3 DNA follows: TGTGCCTGGAGGACAGGGGGCGCTGCGATTTTGTATGGCTACACCTTC. Using reference TRBV30 and TRBJ1-2 for the parts outside the CDR3, the full variable domain is SQTIHQWPATLVQPVGSPLSLECTVEGTSNPNLYWYRQAAGRGLQLLFYSVGIGQISSEVPQNLSASRPQDRQFILSSKKLLLSDSGFYLCAWRTGGAAILYGYTFGSGTRLTVV.

This rearrangement joins TRBV19 to TRBJ2-3; possible D gene TRBD2, 6 bases. The germline CDR1 and CDR2 sequences are LNHDA and SQIVND (reference sequence). V shed 3 bases and J shed 4 bases, with 14 bases lying between them. There are 15 residues in the CDR3. This CDR3 reads CASSIGGFSSDTQYF. The CDR3 DNA reads as TGTGCCAGTAGTATTGGGGGGTTTTCCTCAGATACGCAGTATTTT.

The chain combines TRBV11-2 with TRBJ1-4; no reliable D call. Trimming removed 5 bases from V and 0 bases from J, with 7 bases in between. The CDR3 has 14 residues. Germline-derived CDR1 and CDR2 are SGHAT and FQNNGV. The DNA for the CDR3 is TGTGCCAGCAGCCCACATGCAACTAATGAAAAACTGTTTTTT. It yields the protein CASSPHATNEKLFF.

The chain is built from TRBV9 and TRBJ2-5; TRBD1 is a possible D gene (6 bases). Trimming pared 0 bases from V and 4 bases from J, leaving 13 bases between. The germline V gene encodes CDR1 SGDLS and CDR2 YYNGEE. The CDR3 totals 15 residues. The CDR3: CASSVAQGSGETQYF. CDR3 nucleotide sequence: TGTGCCAGCAGCGTAGCACAGGGTTCAGGAGAGACCCAGTACTTC.